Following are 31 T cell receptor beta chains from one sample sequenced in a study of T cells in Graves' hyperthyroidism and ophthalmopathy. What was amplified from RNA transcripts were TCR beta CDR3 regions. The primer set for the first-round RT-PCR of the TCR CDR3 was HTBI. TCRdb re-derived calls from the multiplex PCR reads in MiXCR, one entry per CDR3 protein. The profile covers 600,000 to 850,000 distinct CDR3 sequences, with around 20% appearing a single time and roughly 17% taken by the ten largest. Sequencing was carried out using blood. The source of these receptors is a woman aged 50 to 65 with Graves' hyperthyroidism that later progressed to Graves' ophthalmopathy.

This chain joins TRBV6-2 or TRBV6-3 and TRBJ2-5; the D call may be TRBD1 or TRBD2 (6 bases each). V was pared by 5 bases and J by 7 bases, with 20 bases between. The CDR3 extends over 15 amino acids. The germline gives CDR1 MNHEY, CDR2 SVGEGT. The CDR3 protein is CASSRGAHKVWTQYF. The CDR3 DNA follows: TGTGCCAGCAGTAGGGGGGCTCACAAGGTGTGGACCCAGTACTTC.

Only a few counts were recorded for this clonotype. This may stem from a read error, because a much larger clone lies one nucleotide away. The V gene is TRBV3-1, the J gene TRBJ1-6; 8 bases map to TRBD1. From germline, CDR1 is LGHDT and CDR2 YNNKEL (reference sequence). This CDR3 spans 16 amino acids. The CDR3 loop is CAGSQERQGYNSPLHF. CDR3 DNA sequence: TGTGCCGGCAGCCAAGAGAGACAGGGGTATAATTCACCCCTCCACTTT.

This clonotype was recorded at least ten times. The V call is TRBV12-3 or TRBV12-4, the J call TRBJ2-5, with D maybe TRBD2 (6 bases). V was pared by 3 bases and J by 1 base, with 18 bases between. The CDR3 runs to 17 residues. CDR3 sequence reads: CASSFPGAGNIQETQYF. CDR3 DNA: TGTGCCAGCAGTTTCCCGGGAGCGGGCAATATCCAAGAGACCCAGTACTTC.

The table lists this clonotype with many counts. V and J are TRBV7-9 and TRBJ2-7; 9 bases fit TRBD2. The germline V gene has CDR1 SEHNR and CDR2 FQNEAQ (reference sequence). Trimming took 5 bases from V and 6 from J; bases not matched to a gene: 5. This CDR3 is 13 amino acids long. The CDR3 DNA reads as TGTGCCAGCAGCCCGGCGGGGGGGCTCGAGCAGTACTTC. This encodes CASSPAGGLEQYF. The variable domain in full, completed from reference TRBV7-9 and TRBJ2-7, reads DTGVSQNPRHKITKRGQNVTFRCDPISEHNRLYWYRQTLGQGPEFLTYFQNEAQLEKSRLLSDRFSAERPKGSFSTLEIQRTEQGDSAMYLCASSPAGGLEQYFGPGTRLTVT.

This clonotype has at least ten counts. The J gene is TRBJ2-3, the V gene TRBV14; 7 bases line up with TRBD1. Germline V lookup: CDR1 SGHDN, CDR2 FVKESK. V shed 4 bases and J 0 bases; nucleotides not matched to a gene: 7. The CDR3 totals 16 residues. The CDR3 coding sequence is TGTGCCAGCAGCCGCATAGGGACAGCTAGCACAGATACGCAGTATTTT. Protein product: CASSRIGTASTDTQYF. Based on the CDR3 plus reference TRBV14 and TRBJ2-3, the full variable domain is EAGVTQFPSHSVIEKGQTVTLRCDPISGHDNLYWYRRVMGKEIKFLLHFVKESKQDESGMPNNRFLAERTGGTYSTLKVQPAELEDSGVYFCASSRIGTASTDTQYFGPGTRLTVL.

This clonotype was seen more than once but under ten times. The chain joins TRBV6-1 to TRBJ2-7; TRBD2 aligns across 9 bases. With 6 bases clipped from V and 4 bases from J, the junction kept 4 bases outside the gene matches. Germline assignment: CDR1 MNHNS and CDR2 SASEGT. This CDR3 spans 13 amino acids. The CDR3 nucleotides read TGTGCCAGCAGGGCTAGCGGGGTTTACGAGCAGTACTTC. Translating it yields CASRASGVYEQYF.

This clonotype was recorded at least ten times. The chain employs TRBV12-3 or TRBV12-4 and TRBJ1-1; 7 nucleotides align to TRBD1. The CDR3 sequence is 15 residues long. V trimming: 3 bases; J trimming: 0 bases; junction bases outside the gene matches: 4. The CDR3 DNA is TGTGCCAGCAGTTTGACAGGGCCGATGAACACTGAAGCTTTCTTT. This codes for CASSLTGPMNTEAFF.

The CDR3 DNA follows: TGTGCCAGCAGCAGTTTTTTGGAGGGAGGGGGCTATGACTATGGCTACACCTTC. This encodes CASSSFLEGGGYDYGYTF. This chain connects TRBV9 to TRBJ1-2, with 7 nucleotides matching TRBD1. CDR1 is SGDLS, CDR2 YYNGEE, per germline. This CDR3 region has 18 residues. V lost 4 bases to trimming and J lost 3 bases; unmatched junction nucleotides: 18. Full variable domain (missing parts from reference TRBV9 and TRBJ1-2): DSGVTQTPKHLITATGQRVTLRCSPRSGDLSVYWYQQSLDQGLQFLIQYYNGEERAKGNILERFSAQQFPDLHSELNLSSLELGDSALYFCASSSFLEGGGYDYGYTFGSGTRLTVV.

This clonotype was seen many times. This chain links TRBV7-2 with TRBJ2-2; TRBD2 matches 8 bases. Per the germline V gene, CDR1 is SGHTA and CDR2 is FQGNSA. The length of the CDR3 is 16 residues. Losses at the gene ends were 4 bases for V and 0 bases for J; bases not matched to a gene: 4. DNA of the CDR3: TGTGCCAGCAGCTCCCACGGGGGGGCGAACACCGGGGAGCTGTTTTTT. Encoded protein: CASSSHGGANTGELFF.

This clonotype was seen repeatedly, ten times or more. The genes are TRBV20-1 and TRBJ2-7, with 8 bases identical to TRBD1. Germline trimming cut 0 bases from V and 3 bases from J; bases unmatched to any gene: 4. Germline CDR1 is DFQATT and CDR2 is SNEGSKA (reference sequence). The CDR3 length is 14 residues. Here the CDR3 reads CSARDLGQGYEQYF. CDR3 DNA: TGCAGTGCTAGAGATTTAGGACAGGGCTACGAGCAGTACTTC.

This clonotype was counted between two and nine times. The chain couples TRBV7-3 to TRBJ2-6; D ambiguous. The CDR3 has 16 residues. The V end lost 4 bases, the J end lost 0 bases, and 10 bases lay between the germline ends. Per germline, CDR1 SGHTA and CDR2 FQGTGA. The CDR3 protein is CASSSTRSSGANVLTF. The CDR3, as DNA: TGTGCCAGCAGCTCAACTCGTTCCTCTGGGGCCAACGTCCTGACTTTC.

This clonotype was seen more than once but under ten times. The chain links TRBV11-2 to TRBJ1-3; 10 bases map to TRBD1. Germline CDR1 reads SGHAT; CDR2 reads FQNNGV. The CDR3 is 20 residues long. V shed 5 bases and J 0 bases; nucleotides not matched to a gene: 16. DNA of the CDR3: TGTGCCAGCAGCCCAACCGGGGGGACAGGGGCCTTAGGCTCTGGAAACACCATATATTTT. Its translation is CASSPTGGTGALGSGNTIYF.

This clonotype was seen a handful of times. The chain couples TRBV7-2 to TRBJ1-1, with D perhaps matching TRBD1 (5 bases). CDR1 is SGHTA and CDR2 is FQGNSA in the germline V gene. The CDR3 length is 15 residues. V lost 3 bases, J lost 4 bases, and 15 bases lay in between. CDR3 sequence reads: CASSFHRSLGTEAFF. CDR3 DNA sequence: TGTGCCAGCAGCTTTCACAGGTCCCTGGGCACTGAAGCTTTCTTT.

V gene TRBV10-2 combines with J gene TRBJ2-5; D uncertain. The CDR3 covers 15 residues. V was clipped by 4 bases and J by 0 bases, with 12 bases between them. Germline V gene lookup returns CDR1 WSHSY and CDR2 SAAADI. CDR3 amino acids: CASSGSLPYQETQYF. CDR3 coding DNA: TGCGCCAGCAGTGGGTCTCTACCGTACCAAGAGACCCAGTACTTC.

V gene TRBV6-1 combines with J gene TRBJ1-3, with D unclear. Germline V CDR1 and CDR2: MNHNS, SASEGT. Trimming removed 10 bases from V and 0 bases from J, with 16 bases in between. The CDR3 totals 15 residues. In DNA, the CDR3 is TGTGCCACCGAAGCTGGGCCGTCCTCTGGAAACACCATATATTTT. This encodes CATEAGPSSGNTIYF.

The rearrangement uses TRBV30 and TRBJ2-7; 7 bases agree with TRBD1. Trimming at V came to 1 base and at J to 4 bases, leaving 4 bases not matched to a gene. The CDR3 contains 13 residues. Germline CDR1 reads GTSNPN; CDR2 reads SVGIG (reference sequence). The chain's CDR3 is CAWSATGLYEQYF. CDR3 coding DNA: TGTGCCTGGAGTGCGACAGGGTTATACGAGCAGTACTTC.

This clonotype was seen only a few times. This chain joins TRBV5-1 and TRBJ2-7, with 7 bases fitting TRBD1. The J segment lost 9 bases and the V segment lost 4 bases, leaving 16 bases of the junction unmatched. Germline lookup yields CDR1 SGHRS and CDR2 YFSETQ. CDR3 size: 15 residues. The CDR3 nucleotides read TGCGCCAGCAGCCCGGGACAGACTCAGCCCTTCGGGCAGTACTTC. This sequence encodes CASSPGQTQPFGQYF. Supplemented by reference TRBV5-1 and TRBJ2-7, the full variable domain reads KAGVTQTPRYLIKTRGQQVTLSCSPISGHRSVSWYQQTPGQGLQFLFEYFSETQRNKGNFPGRFSGRQFSNSRSEMNVSTLELGDSALYLCASSPGQTQPFGQYFGPGTRLTVT.

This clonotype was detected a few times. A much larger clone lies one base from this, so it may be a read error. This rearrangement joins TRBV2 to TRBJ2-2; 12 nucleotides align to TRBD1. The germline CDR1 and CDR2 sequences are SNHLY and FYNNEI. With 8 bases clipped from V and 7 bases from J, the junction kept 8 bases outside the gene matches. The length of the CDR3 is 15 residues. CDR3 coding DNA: TGTGCCAGCTGCCGGGACAGGGGGCCGGTCGGGGAGCTGTTTTTT. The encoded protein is CASCRDRGPVGELFF.

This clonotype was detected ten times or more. This CDR3 reads CASSRTGVTDTQYF. DNA for the CDR3: TGTGCCAGCAGCCGGACAGGGGTCACAGATACGCAGTATTTT. This chain uses TRBV7-2 with TRBJ2-3; 9 bases line up with TRBD1. This CDR3 is 14 amino acids long. With 5 bases clipped from V and 2 bases from J, the junction kept 2 bases outside the gene matches. Looked up from germline, CDR1 is SGHTA and CDR2 is FQGNSA.

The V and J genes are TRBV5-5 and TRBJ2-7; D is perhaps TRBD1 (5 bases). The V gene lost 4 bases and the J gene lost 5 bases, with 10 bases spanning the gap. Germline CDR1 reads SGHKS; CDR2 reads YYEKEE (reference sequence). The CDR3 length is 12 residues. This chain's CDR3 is CASSLQGNEQYF. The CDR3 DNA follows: TGTGCCAGCAGCCTGCAGGGTAACGAGCAGTACTTC.

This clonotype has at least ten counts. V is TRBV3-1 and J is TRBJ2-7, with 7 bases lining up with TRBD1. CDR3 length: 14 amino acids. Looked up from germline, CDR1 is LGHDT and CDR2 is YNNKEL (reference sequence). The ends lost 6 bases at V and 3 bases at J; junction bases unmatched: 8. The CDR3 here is CASSTGQTFYEQYF. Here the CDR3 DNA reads TGTGCCAGCAGTACGGGACAGACCTTCTACGAGCAGTACTTC.

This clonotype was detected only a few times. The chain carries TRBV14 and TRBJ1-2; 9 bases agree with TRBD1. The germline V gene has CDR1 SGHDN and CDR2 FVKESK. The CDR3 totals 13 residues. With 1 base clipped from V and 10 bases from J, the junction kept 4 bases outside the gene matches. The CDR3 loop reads CASSQVGTGSYTF. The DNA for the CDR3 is TGTGCCAGCAGCCAAGTGGGGACAGGGTCCTACACCTTC.

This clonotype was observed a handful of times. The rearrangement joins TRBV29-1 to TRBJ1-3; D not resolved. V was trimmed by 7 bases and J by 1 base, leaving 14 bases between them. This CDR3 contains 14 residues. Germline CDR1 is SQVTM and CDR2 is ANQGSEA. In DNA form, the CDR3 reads TGCAGCGGCTTGGCCCCAACTTCTGGAAACACCATATATTTT. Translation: CSGLAPTSGNTIYF.

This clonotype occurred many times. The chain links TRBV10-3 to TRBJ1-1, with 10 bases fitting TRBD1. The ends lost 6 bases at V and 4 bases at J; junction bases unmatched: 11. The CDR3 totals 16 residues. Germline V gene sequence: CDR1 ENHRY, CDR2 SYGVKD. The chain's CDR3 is CAIRTGGAGGGTEAFF. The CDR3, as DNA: TGTGCCATCAGGACAGGGGGCGCCGGGGGAGGCACTGAAGCTTTCTTT.

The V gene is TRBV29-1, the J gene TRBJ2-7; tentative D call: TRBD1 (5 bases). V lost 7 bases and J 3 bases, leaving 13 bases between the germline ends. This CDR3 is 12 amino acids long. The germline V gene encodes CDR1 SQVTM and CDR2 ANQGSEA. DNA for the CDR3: TGCAGCGGGGTTGACAGCCACTACGAGCAGTACTTC. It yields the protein CSGVDSHYEQYF.

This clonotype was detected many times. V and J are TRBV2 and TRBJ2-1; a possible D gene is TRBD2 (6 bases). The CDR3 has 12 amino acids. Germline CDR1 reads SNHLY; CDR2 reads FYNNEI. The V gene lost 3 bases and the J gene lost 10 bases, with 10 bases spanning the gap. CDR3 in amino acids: CASSELAMEQFF. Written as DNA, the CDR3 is TGTGCCAGCAGTGAGCTAGCGATGGAGCAGTTCTTC. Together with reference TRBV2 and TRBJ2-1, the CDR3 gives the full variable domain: EPEVTQTPSHQVTQMGQEVILRCVPISNHLYFYWYRQILGQKVEFLVSFYNNEISEKSEIFDDQFSVERPDGSNFTLKIRSTKLEDSAMYFCASSELAMEQFFGPGTRLTVL.

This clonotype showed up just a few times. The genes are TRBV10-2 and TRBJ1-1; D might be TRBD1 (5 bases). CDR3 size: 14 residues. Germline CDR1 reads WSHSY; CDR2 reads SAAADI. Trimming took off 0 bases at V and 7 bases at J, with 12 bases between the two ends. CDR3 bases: TGCGCCAGCAGTGAGTCGATCAGGGTAAATGAAGCTTTCTTT. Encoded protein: CASSESIRVNEAFF.

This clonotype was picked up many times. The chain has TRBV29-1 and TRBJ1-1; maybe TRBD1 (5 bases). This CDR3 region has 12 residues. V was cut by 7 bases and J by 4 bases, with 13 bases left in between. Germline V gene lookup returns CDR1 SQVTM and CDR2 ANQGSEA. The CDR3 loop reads CSAYWGGTEAFF. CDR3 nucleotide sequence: TGCAGCGCCTATTGGGGGGGCACTGAAGCTTTCTTT.

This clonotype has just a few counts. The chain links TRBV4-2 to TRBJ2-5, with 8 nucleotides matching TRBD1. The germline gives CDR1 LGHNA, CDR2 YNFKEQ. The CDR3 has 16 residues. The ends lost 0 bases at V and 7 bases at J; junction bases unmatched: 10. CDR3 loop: CASSQESTGGMRTQYF. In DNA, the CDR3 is TGTGCCAGCAGCCAAGAGTCTACAGGGGGTATGCGGACCCAGTACTTC.

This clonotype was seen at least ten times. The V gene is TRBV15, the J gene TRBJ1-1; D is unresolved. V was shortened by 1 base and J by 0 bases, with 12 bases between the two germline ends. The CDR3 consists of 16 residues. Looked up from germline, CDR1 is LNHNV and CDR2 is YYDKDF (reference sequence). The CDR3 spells CATSRARGYMNTEAFF. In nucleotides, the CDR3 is TGTGCCACCAGCAGAGCCCGTGGTTACATGAACACTGAAGCTTTCTTT.

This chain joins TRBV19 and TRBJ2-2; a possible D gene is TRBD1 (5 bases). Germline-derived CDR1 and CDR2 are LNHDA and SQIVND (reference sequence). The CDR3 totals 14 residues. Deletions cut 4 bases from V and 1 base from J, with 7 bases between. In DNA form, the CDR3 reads TGTGCCAGTAGTAGACAGTGGAACACCGGGGAGCTGTTTTTT. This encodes CASSRQWNTGELFF.